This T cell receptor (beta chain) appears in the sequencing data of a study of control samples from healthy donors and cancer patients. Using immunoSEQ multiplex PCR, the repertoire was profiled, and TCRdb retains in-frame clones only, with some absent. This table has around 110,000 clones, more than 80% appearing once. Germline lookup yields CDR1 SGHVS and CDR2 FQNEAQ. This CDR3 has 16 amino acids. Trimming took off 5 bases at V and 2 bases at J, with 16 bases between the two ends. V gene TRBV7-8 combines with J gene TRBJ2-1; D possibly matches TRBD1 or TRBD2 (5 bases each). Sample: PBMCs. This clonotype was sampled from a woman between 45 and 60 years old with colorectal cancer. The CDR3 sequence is CASSLSGQATYNEQFF. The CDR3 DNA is TGTGCCAGCAGCCTCTCGGGGCAGGCAACCTACAATGAGCAGTTCTTC.